This T cell receptor beta chain stems from a study of T cells after yellow fever vaccination. On the study more broadly: SMART-Seq v4 Ultra Low Input handled preparation of low-cell-number fractions. Study outcomes and limitations: The study found a weaker secondary response that peaked faster, day 5 versus 15.

Conversion of TCR transcripts into cDNA relied on 5'RACE template switching, which added a universal primer site and UMIs. TCRdb re-analysed the 5' RACE reads in MiXCR, keeping a single row per CDR3 protein. The sample includes roughly 120,000 distinct CDR3 sequences, more than 6% of them seen just once. This clonotype was seen repeatedly, ten times or more. Its antigen is undetermined. The J segment lost 5 bases and the V segment lost 5 bases, leaving 6 bases of the junction unmatched. Per germline, CDR1 PRHDT and CDR2 FYEKMQ (reference sequence). This CDR3 has 14 amino acids. The sequence derives from a man between 18 and 29 years old who received the YFV17D yellow fever vaccine. The rearrangement uses TRBV13 and TRBJ2-3; 8 positions agree with TRBD2. Sample: CD4+ T cells sorted from PBMCs, taken more than 8 days after the first yellow fever vaccination. The CDR3: CASSTGGAGDTQYF. DNA for the CDR3: TGTGCCAGCAGCACCGGGGGGGCCGGAGATACGCAGTATTTT.